Given below is one T cell receptor (beta chain) in context. This specimen comes from a study of cytotoxic CD8 clonotypes in ibrutinib-treated CLL. On the study more broadly: Among patients, 24 responded partially and 2 completely; around 15 then stayed remitted and 12 progressed after median approximately 68 months. Response samples followed a median 12 months of treatment, range 6 to 36.

TCRdb's copy holds only in-frame clones and misses some; the assay was immunoSEQ multiplex PCR. The sample contains hundreds of thousands of clones, 70% of which appear only once. Sample: PBMCs, taken after 12 months of ibrutinib treatment. The TCR originated in a human donor with chronic lymphocytic leukemia.

The CDR3 protein is CASRDYNEQFF. The CDR3 DNA follows: TGTGCCTCCAGGGATTACAATGAGCAGTTCTTC. The rearrangement links TRBV30 to TRBJ2-1, with D tentatively TRBD1 (5 bases). Looked up from germline, CDR1 is GTSNPN and CDR2 is SVGIG (reference sequence). This CDR3 spans 11 amino acids. Trimming removed 7 bases from V and 4 bases from J, with 8 bases in between. Filled out from reference TRBV30 and TRBJ2-1, the complete variable domain reads SQTIHQWPATLVQPVGSPLSLECTVEGTSNPNLYWYRQAAGRGLQLLFYSVGIGQISSEVPQNLSASRPQDRQFILSSKKLLLSDSGFYLCASRDYNEQFFGPGTRLTVL.